This T cell receptor beta chain comes out of a study of T-cell reconstitution after alpha-beta-depleted transplantation in children. Study-wide findings and caveats: Several hundred expanded graft clones reportedly were the source of alpha-beta T cells about two months after transplant. From surviving recipient T cells and thymic progenitors came the high day-60 TCRbeta diversity observed in some patients. Newly produced T cells mostly accounted for T-cell counts and diversity one year post-transplant.

This CDR3 contains 14 residues. Germline lookup yields CDR1 MDHEN and CDR2 SYDVKM. Unmatched junction bases numbered 6, after V lost 7 bases and J lost 2 bases. This clonotype has a count of ten or more. Antigen specificity is unknown. Unique molecular identifiers were incorporated when the TCRbeta library was constructed. TCRdb passed the PCR reads through MiXCR, listing each CDR3 protein once. Here the sample spans under 850,000 distinct CDR3 sequences, about an eighth being singletons. The chain is built from TRBV28 and TRBJ1-1; 8 bases are shared with TRBD1. This TCR was sampled from a girl under 10 years old with congenital amegakaryocytic thrombocytopenia, due to receive a stem cell transplant. Sequencing used PBMCs, obtained before TCRalphabeta/CD19-depleted stem cell transplant. CDR3 DNA: TGTGCCAGCATTTTCGCAGGGGGCAACACTGAAGCTTTCTTT. It codes for CASIFAGGNTEAFF. Full variable domain (remainder filled in from reference TRBV28 and TRBJ1-1): DVKVTQSSRYLVKRTGEKVFLECVQDMDHENMFWYRQDPGLGLRLIYFSYDVKMKEKGDIPEGYSVSREKKERFSLILESASTNQTSMYLCASIFAGGNTEAFFGQGTRLTVV.